This TCR beta chain was sequenced during a study of control samples from healthy donors and cancer patients. This clone appeared a single time. Trimming took 2 bases from V and 1 from J, leaving 12 bases between them. The germline CDR1 and CDR2 sequences are MNHNS and SASEGT. This CDR3 has 15 residues. Profiled with immunoSEQ multiplex PCR; TCRdb holds only in-frame clones, not every one. The repertoire includes roughly 130,000 clones, more than 85% of them detected once, and just over 8.5% sits in the top ten. The receptor was derived from a man aged 18 to 30 in good health. The rearrangement links TRBV6-1 to TRBJ2-7; tentatively, D is TRBD1 or TRBD2 (6 bases each). Sequencing was performed on blood. The CDR3 DNA reads TGTGCCAGCAGTGAACGGGGGCGGCGATCCTACGAGCAGTACTTC. It specifies CASSERGRRSYEQYF.